This entry lists 8 T cell receptor beta chains sequenced from one sample in a study of Graves' ophthalmopathy and Graves' hyperthyroidism. Amplification of TCR beta CDR3 regions used RNA transcripts. The first round was an RT-PCR with HTBI primers, and the second round was a multiplex PCR. TCRdb re-derived calls from the multiplex PCR reads in MiXCR, one entry per CDR3 protein. This table holds 170,000 or so distinct CDR3 sequences, over 35% found once. Sequences were obtained from peripheral blood. These receptor sequences come from a woman between 35 and 50 years old with Graves' ophthalmopathy.

For the CDR3, the DNA is TGTGCCAGCAGCGTAGGGGAGAGTAGCAATCAGCCCCAGCATTTT. This sequence encodes CASSVGESSNQPQHF. The chain uses TRBV9 and TRBJ1-5; D is uncertain. V was trimmed by 0 bases and J by 0 bases, leaving 7 bases between them. CDR3 length: 15 amino acids. Looked up from germline, CDR1 is SGDLS and CDR2 is YYNGEE.

This clonotype was counted at least ten times. J is TRBJ1-5 and V is TRBV20-1; perhaps TRBD1 as D (6 bases). V shed 3 bases and J shed 4 bases, with 19 bases lying between them. Germline CDR1 is DFQATT and CDR2 is SNEGSKA (reference sequence). This CDR3 contains 16 residues. The CDR3 is CSARGFPGDINQPQHF. CDR3 in DNA: TGCAGTGCTAGGGGATTTCCAGGGGACATAAATCAGCCCCAGCATTTT.

This clonotype appeared a single time. The chain carries TRBV28 and TRBJ2-7; D may be TRBD2 (6 bases). V lost 3 bases and J lost 3, with 18 bases in between. Germline V gene lookup returns CDR1 MDHEN and CDR2 SYDVKM. The CDR3 totals 16 residues. The CDR3 DNA reads as TGTGCCAGCAGTTTGTATTCGGGACTCACCCGCTACGAGCAGTACTTC. It translates to CASSLYSGLTRYEQYF.

This clonotype was detected many times. CDR3 DNA sequence: TGTGCCACCACCGGGACAACAGACACTGAAGCTTTCTTT. Translated, it gives CATTGTTDTEAFF. The rearrangement uses TRBV28 and TRBJ1-1; D may be TRBD1 (6 bases). This CDR3 has 13 amino acids. V was clipped by 10 bases and J by 3 bases, with 15 bases between them. Germline V CDR1 and CDR2: MDHEN, SYDVKM.

This clonotype was counted ten times or more. V and J are TRBV6-2 or TRBV6-3 and TRBJ1-2, with D possibly being TRBD1 (5 bases). Per the germline V gene, CDR1 is MNHEY and CDR2 is SVGEGT. Trimming took off 0 bases at V and 6 bases at J, with 17 bases between the two ends. The CDR3 has 16 amino acids. CDR3 coding DNA: TGTGCCAGCAGTTACTCCGCCGGTAGGGGTTTGAATGGCTACACCTTC. This encodes CASSYSAGRGLNGYTF.

Ten or more counts support this clonotype. The V and J genes are TRBV7-9 and TRBJ2-5; D ambiguous. This CDR3 has 13 amino acids. The germline V and J ends were trimmed by 4 bases and 5 bases, with 11 bases remaining between them. Germline-derived CDR1 and CDR2 are SEHNR and FQNEAQ (reference sequence). The chain's CDR3 is CASSSPVWETQYF. The CDR3 bases are TGTGCCAGCAGCTCTCCGGTTTGGGAGACCCAGTACTTC.

The chain combines TRBV6-2 or TRBV6-3 with TRBJ2-7; D call uncertain. The V gene's germline CDR1 is MNHEY and CDR2 SVGEGT. The CDR3 is made up of 15 amino acids. V lost 5 bases and J lost 3, with 17 bases in between. CDR3 in amino acids: CASSPPGLPNYEQYF. Here the CDR3 DNA reads TGTGCCAGCAGTCCCCCGGGCCTGCCAAACTACGAGCAGTACTTC.

This clonotype has ten or more counts. The chain is built from TRBV5-1 and TRBJ1-6; 10 bases align to TRBD1. The germline gives CDR1 SGHRS, CDR2 YFSETQ. Germline trimming cut 2 bases from V and 7 bases from J; bases unmatched to any gene: 12. The CDR3 is made up of 18 amino acids. CDR3 region: CASSFSGTGAPRNSPLHF. The CDR3 coding sequence is TGCGCCAGCAGCTTCTCCGGGACAGGGGCCCCCCGGAATTCACCCCTCCACTTT.